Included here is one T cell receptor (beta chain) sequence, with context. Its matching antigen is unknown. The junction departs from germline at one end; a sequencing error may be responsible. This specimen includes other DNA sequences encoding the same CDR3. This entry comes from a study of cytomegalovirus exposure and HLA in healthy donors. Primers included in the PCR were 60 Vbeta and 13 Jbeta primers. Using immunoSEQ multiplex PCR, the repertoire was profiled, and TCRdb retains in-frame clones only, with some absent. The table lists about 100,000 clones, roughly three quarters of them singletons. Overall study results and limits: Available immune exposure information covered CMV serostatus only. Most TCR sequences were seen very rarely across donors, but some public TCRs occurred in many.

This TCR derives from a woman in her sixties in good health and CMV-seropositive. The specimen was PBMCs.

The CDR3 nucleotides are TGTGCCATCGGGTCGTCCGGGAACACTGAAGCTTTCTTC. This sequence encodes CAIGSSGNTEAFF. The chain combines TRBV15 with TRBJ1-1; no definite D call. Germline V gene data show CDR1 as LNHNV and CDR2 as YYDKDF (reference sequence). CDR3 length: 13 amino acids.